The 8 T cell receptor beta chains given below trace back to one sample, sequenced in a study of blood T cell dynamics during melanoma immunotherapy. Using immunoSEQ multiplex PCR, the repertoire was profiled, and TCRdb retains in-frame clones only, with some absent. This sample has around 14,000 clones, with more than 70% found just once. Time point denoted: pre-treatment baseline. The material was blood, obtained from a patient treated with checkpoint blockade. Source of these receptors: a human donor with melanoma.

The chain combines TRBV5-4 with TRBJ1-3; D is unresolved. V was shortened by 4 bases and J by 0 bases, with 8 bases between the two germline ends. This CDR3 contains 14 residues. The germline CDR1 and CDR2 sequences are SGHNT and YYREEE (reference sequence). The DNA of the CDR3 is TGTGCCAGCAGCCGCACCAGCTCTGGAAACACCATATATTTT. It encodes CASSRTSSGNTIYF.

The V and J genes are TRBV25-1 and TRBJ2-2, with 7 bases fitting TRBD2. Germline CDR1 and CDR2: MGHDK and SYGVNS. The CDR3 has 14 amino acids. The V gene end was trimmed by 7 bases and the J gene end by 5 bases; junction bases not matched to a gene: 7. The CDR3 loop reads CASTGRVGTGELFF. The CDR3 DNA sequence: TGTGCCAGCACTGGGAGGGTCGGAACCGGGGAGCTGTTTTTT.

This chain's CDR3 is CASKTGAYEQYF. CDR3 coding DNA: TGTGCCAGCAAAACCGGGGCCTACGAGCAGTACTTC. The rearrangement links TRBV7-9 to TRBJ2-5, with D maybe TRBD2 (5 bases). TRBJ2-7 matches the DNA end more closely, so the J call is doubtful. The CDR3 is 12 amino acids. Germline V lookup: CDR1 SEHNR, CDR2 FQNEAQ (reference sequence).

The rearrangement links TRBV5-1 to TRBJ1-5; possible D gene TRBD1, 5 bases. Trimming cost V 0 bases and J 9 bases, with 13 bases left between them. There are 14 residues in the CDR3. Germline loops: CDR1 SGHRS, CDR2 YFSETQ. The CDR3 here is CASSLDIAQGPQHF. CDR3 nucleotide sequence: TGCGCCAGCAGCTTGGATATTGCTCAGGGGCCCCAGCATTTT.

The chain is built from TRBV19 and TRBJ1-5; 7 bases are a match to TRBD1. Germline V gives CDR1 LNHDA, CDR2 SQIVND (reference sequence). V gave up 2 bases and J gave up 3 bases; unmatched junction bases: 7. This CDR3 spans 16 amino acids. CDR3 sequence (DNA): TGTGCCAGTAGTATATCCGGGACAGAGCCCAATCAGCCCCAGCATTTT. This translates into CASSISGTEPNQPQHF.

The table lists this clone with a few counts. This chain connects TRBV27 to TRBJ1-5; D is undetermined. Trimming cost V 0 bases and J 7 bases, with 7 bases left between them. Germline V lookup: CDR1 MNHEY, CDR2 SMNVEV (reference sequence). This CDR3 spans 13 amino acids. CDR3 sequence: CASSLSGFQPQHF. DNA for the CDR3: TGTGCCAGCAGTTTATCGGGATTCCAGCCCCAGCATTTT.

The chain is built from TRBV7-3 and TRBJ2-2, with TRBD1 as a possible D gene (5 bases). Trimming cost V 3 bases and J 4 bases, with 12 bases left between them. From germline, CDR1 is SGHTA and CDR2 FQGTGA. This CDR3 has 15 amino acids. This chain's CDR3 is CASSFAPGRTGELFF. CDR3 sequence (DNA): TGTGCCAGCAGCTTCGCCCCAGGGCGCACCGGGGAGCTGTTTTTT.

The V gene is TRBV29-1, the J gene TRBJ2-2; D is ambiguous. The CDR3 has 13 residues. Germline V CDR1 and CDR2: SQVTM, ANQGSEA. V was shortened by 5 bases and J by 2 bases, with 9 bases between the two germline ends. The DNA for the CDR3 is TGCAGCGTTCGGCAGTCAAACACCGGGGAGCTGTTTTTT. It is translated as CSVRQSNTGELFF.